The present T cell receptor (beta chain) was sequenced within a study of T cell responses to AZD1222 COVID-19 vaccine. Only in-frame clones appear in the TCRdb table, and some are missing; sequencing was by immunoSEQ multiplex PCR. The table records some 100,000 clones, 87% of them present only once. Points on this clone: Its specificity is not known.

Whole-study findings and limits: Close to half of spike-specific TCRs reportedly recognize unmutated variant regions.

CDR3 length: 17 amino acids. CDR1 is MDHEN and CDR2 is SYDVKM in the germline V gene. V gave up 7 bases and J gave up 0 bases, with 19 bases separating them. The sequence came from an adult in good health. V is TRBV28 and J is TRBJ1-5; D possibly corresponds to TRBD1 (5 bases). This specimen consisted of peripheral blood, obtained on day 0 of AZD1222 vaccination. CDR3 in DNA: TGTGCCAGCACCCTTACTCAGGGTTCCTATAGCAATCAGCCCCAGCATTTT. It specifies CASTLTQGSYSNQPQHF.